The 22 T cell receptor beta chains in this list originate from one sample, sequenced in a study of blood T cell repertoires in COVID-19 (dated by TCRdb to 2019 to 2021). Receptor libraries were prepared by the immunoSEQ multiplex PCR assay. The immuneACCESS repertoire file appears here via TCRdb, limited to in-frame rearrangements. These files lack a portion of the clones; in checked studies, under half of the deficit traces to unresolved V genes, and the cause of the others is not known. For this sample there are under 70,000 clones; more than 70% appear just once. About 6.4% of the sample lies in the top ten. The sample taken for sequencing was peripheral blood. These receptors originate from a woman aged 70 to 79 with acute or convalescent COVID-19.

Written as DNA, the CDR3 is TGTGCCAGCAGCCCGGACAGGGGCGGCACAGATACGCAGTATTTT. Protein product: CASSPDRGGTDTQYF. The chain recombines TRBV5-6 with TRBJ2-3, with 9 positions matching TRBD1. Per the germline V gene, CDR1 is SGHDT and CDR2 is YYEEEE. V gave up 4 bases and J gave up 1 base; unmatched junction bases: 4. The CDR3 covers 15 residues. The entire variable domain, with the rest obtained from reference TRBV5-6 and TRBJ2-3, is as follows: DAGVTQSPTHLIKTRGQQVTLRCSPKSGHDTVSWYQQALGQGPQFIFQYYEEEERQRGNFPDRFSGHQFPNYSSELNVNALLLGDSALYLCASSPDRGGTDTQYFGPGTRLTVL.

The genes are TRBV19 and TRBJ1-1; 7 bases fit TRBD1. Germline V gene sequence: CDR1 LNHDA, CDR2 SQIVND (reference sequence). Trimming cost V 7 bases and J 3 bases; bases outside gene matches: 14. CDR3 size: 16 residues. CDR3 amino acids: CASKPNVLRGHTEAFF. The CDR3 bases are TGTGCCAGTAAACCCAATGTGCTTAGGGGGCACACTGAAGCTTTCTTT.

This clone occurred a few times. The chain has TRBV28 and TRBJ1-5, with TRBD1 identical over 9 bases. CDR1 MDHEN and CDR2 SYDVKM come from the germline V gene. J gave up 2 bases and V 3 bases, and 5 bases lay outside the gene matches. This CDR3 spans 16 amino acids. The CDR3 bases are TGTGCCAGCAGTTTTCAAACAGGGGGCGGCAATCAGCCCCAGCATTTT. It translates to CASSFQTGGGNQPQHF.

The rearrangement joins TRBV5-1 to TRBJ2-2, with D unclear. The length of the CDR3 is 15 residues. Per germline, CDR1 SGHRS and CDR2 YFSETQ. V gave up 2 bases and J gave up 0 bases, with 8 bases separating them. The DNA for the CDR3 is TGCGCCAGCAGCTTATACAATTCGAACACCGGGGAGCTGTTTTTT. Protein product: CASSLYNSNTGELFF. The full variable domain, completed using reference TRBV5-1 and TRBJ2-2, is KAGVTQTPRYLIKTRGQQVTLSCSPISGHRSVSWYQQTPGQGLQFLFEYFSETQRNKGNFPGRFSGRQFSNSRSEMNVSTLELGDSALYLCASSLYNSNTGELFFGEGSRLTVL.

The chain has TRBV21-1 and TRBJ2-1; the tabulated D call, TRBD1, remains unverified against the DNA. TRBV21-1 counts as a pseudogene. The CDR3 consists of 18 residues. The CDR3 DNA reads as TGTGCCAGCAGCGGGCTAACTTTAGGGGACAGGGGTGAGGATGAGCAGTTCTTC. Its translation is CASSGLTLGDRGEDEQFF.

The J gene is TRBJ2-7, the V gene TRBV14; perhaps TRBD1 as D (6 bases). Trimming pared 6 bases from V and 2 bases from J, leaving 14 bases between. The CDR3 is made up of 14 amino acids. CDR1 is SGHDN and CDR2 is FVKESK in the germline V gene. The DNA for the CDR3 is TGTGCCAGCAGAGCTTCCGGGACAACCTACGAGCAGTACTTC. This encodes CASRASGTTYEQYF.

This rearrangement joins TRBV28 to TRBJ2-7, with D maybe TRBD1 (5 bases). Trimming removed 5 bases at V and 2 bases at J, with 10 bases between. Looked up from germline, CDR1 is MDHEN and CDR2 is SYDVKM. This CDR3 has 13 residues. The DNA of the CDR3 is TGTGCCAGCAGTCCCCCGGACACCTACGAGCAGTACTTC. Protein product: CASSPPDTYEQYF.

This clone was observed once. The chain couples TRBV7-8 to TRBJ2-5, with 14 bases fitting TRBD2. The germline V gene has CDR1 SGHVS and CDR2 FQNEAQ. The CDR3 extends over 16 amino acids. The trim removed 3 bases at V and 6 bases at J, leaving 6 bases unmatched. CDR3 loop: CASSFSGTSGSKTQYF. As DNA, the CDR3 is TGTGCCAGCAGCTTCTCCGGGACTAGCGGGAGCAAGACCCAGTACTTC.

The chain combines TRBV18 with TRBJ1-3; D is perhaps TRBD1 (5 bases). V was cut by 3 bases and J by 4 bases, with 16 bases left in between. Germline assignment: CDR1 KGHSH and CDR2 LQKENI. The CDR3 is 16 amino acids. CDR3 bases: TGTGCCAGCTCACCGACCCCCAGGGAAACAGGAAACACCATATATTTT. As protein: CASSPTPRETGNTIYF. The full variable domain, its missing parts supplied by reference TRBV18 and TRBJ1-3, is NAGVMQNPRHLVRRRGQEARLRCSPMKGHSHVYWYRQLPEEGLKFMVYLQKENIIDESGMPKERFSAEFPKEGPSILRIQQVVRGDSAAYFCASSPTPRETGNTIYFGEGSWLTVV.

In the case of this clone: Distinct nucleotide sequences in the sample also encode this CDR3. CDR3 nucleotide sequence: TGTGCCAGCAGCTTAGGACTAGCGGCCTCCTACGAGCAGTACTTC. Protein sequence: CASSLGLAASYEQYF. This chain uses TRBV7-2 with TRBJ2-7, with TRBD2 matching over 9 bases. The germline V gene has CDR1 SGHTA and CDR2 FQGNSA. The CDR3 contains 15 residues. Trimming removed 1 base from V and 0 bases from J; junction bases left unmatched: 1.

This chain joins TRBV2 and TRBJ2-7; 7 bases fit TRBD1. Germline CDR1 SNHLY, CDR2 FYNNEI. V lost 5 bases and J lost 2; bases outside the gene matches: 6. The CDR3 length is 14 residues. CDR3 residues: CASSTGQRAYEQYF. In DNA, the CDR3 is TGTGCCAGCAGTACGGGACAGAGAGCCTACGAGCAGTACTTC.

The chain joins TRBV21-1 to TRBJ2-5; TRBD1 was called by the table and not checked on the DNA. TRBV21-1 represents a pseudogene. This CDR3 has 22 residues. Here the CDR3 reads CASSKAGMAGLKLDREKETQYF. The CDR3 nucleotides read TGTGCCAGCAGCAAAGCGGGGATGGCTGGACTTAAACTGGACAGAGAAAAAGAGACCCAGTACTTC.

V is TRBV28 and J is TRBJ1-5, with 7 bases identical to TRBD1. CDR3 length: 15 amino acids. The V gene end was trimmed by 4 bases and the J gene end by 3 bases; junction bases not matched to a gene: 6. Germline V gives CDR1 MDHEN, CDR2 SYDVKM. The CDR3 here is CASSSGTVYNQPQHF. The CDR3 region has the DNA TGTGCCAGCAGTTCGGGGACAGTCTACAATCAGCCCCAGCATTTT.

The rearrangement uses TRBV19 and TRBJ2-1, with 7 nucleotides matching TRBD2. CDR3 length: 15 residues. With 6 bases clipped from V and 4 bases from J, the junction kept 9 bases outside the gene matches. Germline V CDR1 and CDR2: LNHDA, SQIVND (reference sequence). CDR3 sequence (DNA): TGTGCCAGTAGCCAGGGAGGGGCCTATTACAATGAGCAGTTCTTC. Residues: CASSQGGAYYNEQFF.

The chain joins TRBV4-3 to TRBJ2-1; 7 bases match TRBD2. The V gene's germline CDR1 is LGHNA and CDR2 YSLEER. Trimming took 1 base from V and 3 from J; bases not matched to a gene: 6. CDR3 size: 16 residues. CDR3 coding DNA: TGCGCCAGCAGCCAAGTTTCAGCGGGAAACTACAATGAGCAGTTCTTC. Translating it yields CASSQVSAGNYNEQFF.

The V gene is TRBV7-9, the J gene TRBJ2-5, with 9 bases matching TRBD2. The CDR3 length is 15 residues. V dropped 2 bases and J dropped 4; count of bases not matched to a gene: 5. Germline values: CDR1 SEHNR, CDR2 FQNEAQ (reference sequence). The DNA for the CDR3 is TGTGCCAGCAGCTTACCTAGCGGGACGACAGAGACCCAGTACTTC. Encoded protein: CASSLPSGTTETQYF.

This chain links TRBV19 with TRBJ2-4, with D tentatively TRBD2 (6 bases). With 1 base removed from V and 4 bases from J, the gap between germline ends came to 8 bases. Germline V gene data show CDR1 as LNHDA and CDR2 as SQIVND (reference sequence). This CDR3 region has 14 residues. The CDR3 region is CASSIGGRKNIQYF. The CDR3, as DNA: TGTGCCAGTAGTATAGGGGGGAGGAAAAACATTCAGTACTTC.

This chain connects TRBV14 to TRBJ2-1; 15 nucleotides agree with TRBD2. The V gene's germline CDR1 is SGHDN and CDR2 FVKESK. J lost 1 base, V lost 1 base, and 8 bases had no gene match. The CDR3 is 20 residues long. Written as DNA, the CDR3 is TGTGCCAGCAGCCAAGGCCCCGGACTAGCGGGAGGGCCTTCCTACAATGAGCAGTTCTTC. Encoded protein: CASSQGPGLAGGPSYNEQFF.

This clone appeared once. This rearrangement joins TRBV2 to TRBJ1-2, with D tentatively TRBD1 (5 bases). V dropped 2 bases and J dropped 8 bases, with 12 bases sitting between them. CDR3 length equals 13 residues. CDR1 and CDR2 (germline): SNHLY, FYNNEI. The CDR3 DNA sequence: TGTGCCAGCAGTGAATCCAGGGAGGAAGGCTACACCTTC. It codes for CASSESREEGYTF.

V gene TRBV2 combines with J gene TRBJ1-4; D gene ambiguous. Looked up from germline, CDR1 is SNHLY and CDR2 is FYNNEI. This CDR3 has 15 residues. The ends were cut back, 10 bases at V and 7 bases at J, with 22 bases in the middle. CDR3 protein: CATHQSGIGGEKLFF. DNA of the CDR3: TGTGCCACCCATCAATCGGGGATTGGTGGTGAAAAACTGTTTTTT.

V gene TRBV2 combines with J gene TRBJ1-1; 7 positions match TRBD1. Per germline, CDR1 SNHLY and CDR2 FYNNEI. CDR3 size: 14 residues. J lost 1 base, V lost 6 bases, and 5 bases had no gene match. The CDR3 coding sequence is TGTGCCAGCAGCCTCCGACAGGGGAACACTGAAGCTTTCTTT. Encoded protein: CASSLRQGNTEAFF.

The CDR3 region is CASKDGGFTQYF. The DNA for the CDR3 is TGTGCCAGCAAGGACGGAGGGTTTACCCAGTACTTC. V gene TRBV11-2 combines with J gene TRBJ2-5; D possibly corresponds to TRBD2 (6 bases). Germline V gene sequence: CDR1 SGHAT, CDR2 FQNNGV. The V end was cut by 7 bases, the J end by 8 bases, with 14 bases between. The length of the CDR3 is 12 residues. The full variable domain, rest sourced from reference TRBV11-2 and TRBJ2-5, is EAGVAQSPRYKIIEKRQSVAFWCNPISGHATLYWYQQILGQGPKLLIQFQNNGVVDDSQLPKDRFSAERLKGVDSTLKIQPAKLEDSAVYLCASKDGGFTQYFGPGTRLLVL.